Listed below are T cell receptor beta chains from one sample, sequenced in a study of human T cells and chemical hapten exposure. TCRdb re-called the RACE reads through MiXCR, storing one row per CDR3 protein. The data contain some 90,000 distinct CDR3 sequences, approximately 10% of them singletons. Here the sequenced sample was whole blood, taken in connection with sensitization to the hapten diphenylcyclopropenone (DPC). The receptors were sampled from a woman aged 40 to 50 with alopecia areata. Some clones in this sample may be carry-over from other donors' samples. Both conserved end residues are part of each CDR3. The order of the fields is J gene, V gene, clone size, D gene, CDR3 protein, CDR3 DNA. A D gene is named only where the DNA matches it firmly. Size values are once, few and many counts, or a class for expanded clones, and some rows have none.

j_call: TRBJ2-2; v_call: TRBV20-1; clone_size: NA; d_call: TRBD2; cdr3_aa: CSASLLAGVNTGELFF; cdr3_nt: TGCAGTGCTTCTCTGTTGGCGGGAGTAAATACCGGGGAGCTGTTTTTT
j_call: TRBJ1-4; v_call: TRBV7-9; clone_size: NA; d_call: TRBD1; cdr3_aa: CASSRQGLVEKLFF; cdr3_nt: TGTGCCAGCAGCCGACAGGGGCTGGTTGAAAAACTGTTTTTT
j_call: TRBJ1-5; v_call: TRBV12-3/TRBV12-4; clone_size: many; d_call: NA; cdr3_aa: CASSSRGSRNQPQHF; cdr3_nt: TGTGCCAGCAGCTCTAGGGGAAGCCGTAATCAGCCCCAGCATTTT
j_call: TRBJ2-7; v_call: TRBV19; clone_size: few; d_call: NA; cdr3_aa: CASSIGPRFHEQYF; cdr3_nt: TGTGCCAGTAGTATCGGCCCCCGGTTCCACGAGCAGTACTTC
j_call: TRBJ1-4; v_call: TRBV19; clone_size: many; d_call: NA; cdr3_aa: CASSMRKKLFF; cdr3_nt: TGTGCCAGTAGTATGCGGAAAAAACTGTTTTTT
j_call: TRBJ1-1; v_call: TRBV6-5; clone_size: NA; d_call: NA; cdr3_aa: CASSSETTLNTEAFF; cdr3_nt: TGTGCCAGCAGTTCCGAGACAACCCTGAACACTGAAGCTTTCTTT
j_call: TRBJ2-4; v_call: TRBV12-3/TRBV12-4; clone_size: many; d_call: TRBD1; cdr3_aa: CASSPGQGENIQYF; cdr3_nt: TGTGCCAGCAGTCCCGGACAGGGAGAAAACATTCAGTACTTC
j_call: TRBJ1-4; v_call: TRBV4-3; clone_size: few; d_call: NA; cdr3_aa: CASSQDLFSNEKLFF; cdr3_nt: TGCGCCAGCAGCCAGGACCTCTTCTCAAATGAAAAACTGTTTTTT
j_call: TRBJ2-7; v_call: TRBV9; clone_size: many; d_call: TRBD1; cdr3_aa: CACSVGQGAHEQYF; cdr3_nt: TGTGCCTGCAGCGTAGGGCAGGGGGCCCACGAGCAGTACTTC
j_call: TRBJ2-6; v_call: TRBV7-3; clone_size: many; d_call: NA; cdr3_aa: CASSLTQGRSSGANVLTF; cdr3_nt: TGTGCCAGCAGCTTAACTCAGGGCAGATCCTCTGGGGCCAACGTCCTGACTTTC
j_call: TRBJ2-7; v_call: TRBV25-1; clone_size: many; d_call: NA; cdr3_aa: CASSEGPIYEQYF; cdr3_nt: TGTGCCAGCAGTGAGGGGCCGATCTACGAGCAGTACTTC
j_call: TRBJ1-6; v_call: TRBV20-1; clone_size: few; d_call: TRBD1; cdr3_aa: CSAYDRANSPLHF; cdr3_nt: TGCAGTGCTTACGACAGGGCTAATTCACCCCTCCACTTT
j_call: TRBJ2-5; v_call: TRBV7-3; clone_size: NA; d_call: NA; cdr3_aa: CASSPTATQETQYF; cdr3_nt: TGTGCCAGCAGCCCGACCGCCACCCAAGAGACCCAGTACTTC
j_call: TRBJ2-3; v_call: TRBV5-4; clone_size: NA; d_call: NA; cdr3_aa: CASSPRDARRDTQYF; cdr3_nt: TGTGCCAGCAGCCCGAGGGACGCCCGGCGAGATACGCAGTATTTT
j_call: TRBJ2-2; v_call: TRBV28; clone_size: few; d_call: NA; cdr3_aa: CASSFGDWNTGELFF; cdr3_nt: TGTGCCAGCAGTTTTGGGGACTGGAACACCGGGGAGCTGTTTTTT
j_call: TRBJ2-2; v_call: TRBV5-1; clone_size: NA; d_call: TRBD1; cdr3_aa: CASSQTGTGETGELFF; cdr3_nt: TGCGCCAGCAGCCAGACCGGGACAGGGGAGACCGGGGAGCTGTTTTTT
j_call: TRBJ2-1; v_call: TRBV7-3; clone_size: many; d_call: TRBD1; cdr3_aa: CASSLSAQGALEQFF; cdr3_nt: TGTGCCAGCAGCTTATCGGCACAGGGGGCGTTGGAGCAGTTCTTC
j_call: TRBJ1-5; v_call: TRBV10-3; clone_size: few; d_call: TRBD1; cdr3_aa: CAISESTGGGQPQHF; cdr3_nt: TGTGCCATCAGTGAGTCGACAGGGGGAGGACAGCCCCAGCATTTT
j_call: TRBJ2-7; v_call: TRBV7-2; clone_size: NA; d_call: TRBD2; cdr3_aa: CASSFLAGGGDDEQYF; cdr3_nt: TGTGCCAGCAGCTTCCTAGCAGGCGGGGGGGACGACGAGCAGTACTTC
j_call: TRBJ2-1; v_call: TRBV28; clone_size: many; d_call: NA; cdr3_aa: CASSAPGTRWANEQFF; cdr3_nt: TGTGCCAGCAGTGCCCCAGGGACCAGGTGGGCCAATGAGCAGTTCTTC
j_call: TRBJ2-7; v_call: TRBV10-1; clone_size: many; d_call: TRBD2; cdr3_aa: CASPTPRLATSGEQYF; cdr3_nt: TGCGCCAGCCCCACACCTCGACTAGCTACTAGTGGTGAGCAGTACTTC
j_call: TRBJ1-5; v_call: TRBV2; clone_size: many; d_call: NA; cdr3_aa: CASRSTTQGFGNQPQHF; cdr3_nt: TGTGCCAGCAGGTCGACCACACAGGGATTCGGCAATCAGCCCCAGCATTTT
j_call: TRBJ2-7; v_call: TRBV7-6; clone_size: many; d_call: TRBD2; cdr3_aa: CASSPLAGGTYEQYF; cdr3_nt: TGTGCCAGCAGCCCCCTAGCGGGGGGGACCTACGAGCAGTACTTC
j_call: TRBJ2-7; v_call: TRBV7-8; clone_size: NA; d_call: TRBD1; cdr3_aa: CASSPRDRGTYEQYF; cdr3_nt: TGTGCCAGCAGCCCCCGGGACAGGGGAACCTACGAGCAGTACTTC
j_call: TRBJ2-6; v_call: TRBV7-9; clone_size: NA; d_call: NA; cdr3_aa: CASSPGRGAGANVLTF; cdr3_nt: TGTGCCAGCAGCCCAGGACGAGGGGCCGGGGCCAACGTCCTGACTTTC
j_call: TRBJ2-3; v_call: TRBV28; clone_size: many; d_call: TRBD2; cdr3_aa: CASSLGIAGVSTDTQYF; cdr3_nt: TGTGCCAGCAGTTTGGGAATTGCGGGAGTGAGCACAGATACGCAGTATTTT
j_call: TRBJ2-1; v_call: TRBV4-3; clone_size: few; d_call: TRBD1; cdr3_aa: CASSQVQKRDRAVGNEQFF; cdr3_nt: TGCGCCAGCAGCCAAGTTCAGAAAAGGGACAGGGCGGTGGGCAATGAGCAGTTCTTC
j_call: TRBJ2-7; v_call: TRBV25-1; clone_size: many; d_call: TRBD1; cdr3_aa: CASSAAGGRYEQYF; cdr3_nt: TGTGCCAGCAGTGCTGCAGGGGGCCGATACGAGCAGTACTTC
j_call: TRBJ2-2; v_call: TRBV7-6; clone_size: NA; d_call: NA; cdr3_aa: CASSLGATGTGELFF; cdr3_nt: TGTGCCAGCAGCTTAGGGGCTACAGGAACCGGGGAGCTGTTTTTT
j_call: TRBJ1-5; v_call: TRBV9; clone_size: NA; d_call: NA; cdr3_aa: CASSVDGYSNQPQHF; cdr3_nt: TGTGCCAGCAGCGTAGACGGATATAGCAATCAGCCCCAGCATTTT
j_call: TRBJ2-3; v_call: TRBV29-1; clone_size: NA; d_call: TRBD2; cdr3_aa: CSARGDLTDTQYF; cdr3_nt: TGCAGCGCGCGGGGGGACCTCACAGATACGCAGTATTTT
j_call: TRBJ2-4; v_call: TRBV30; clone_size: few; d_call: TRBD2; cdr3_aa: CAWSSSSGLLAKNIQYF; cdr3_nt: TGTGCCTGGAGTTCTTCTAGCGGACTGCTAGCCAAAAACATTCAGTACTTC
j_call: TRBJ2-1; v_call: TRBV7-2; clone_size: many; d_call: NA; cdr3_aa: CASSQGREYNEQFF; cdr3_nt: TGTGCCAGCAGCCAGGGGCGGGAATACAATGAGCAGTTCTTC
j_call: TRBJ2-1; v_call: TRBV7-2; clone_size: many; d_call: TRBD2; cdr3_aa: CASSSSGGASYNEQFF; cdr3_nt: TGTGCCAGCAGCTCAAGCGGGGGGGCCTCCTACAATGAGCAGTTCTTC
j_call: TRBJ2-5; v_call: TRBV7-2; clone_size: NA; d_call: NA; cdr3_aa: CASSFRPTTASGHQETQYF; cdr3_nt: TGTGCCAGCAGCTTTCGCCCCACTACAGCCTCGGGCCATCAAGAGACCCAGTACTTC
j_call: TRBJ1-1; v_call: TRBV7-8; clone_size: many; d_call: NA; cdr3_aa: CASSLVGGTVNTEAFF; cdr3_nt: TGTGCCAGCAGCTTAGTGGGGGGGACCGTGAACACTGAAGCTTTCTTT
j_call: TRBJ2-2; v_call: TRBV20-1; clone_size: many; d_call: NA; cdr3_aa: CSASPLGTNTGELFF; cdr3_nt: TGCAGTGCTAGCCCCCTAGGAACGAACACCGGGGAGCTGTTTTTT
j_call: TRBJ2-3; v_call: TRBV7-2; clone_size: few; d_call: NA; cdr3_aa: CASSWTASSTDTQYF; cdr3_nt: TGTGCCAGCAGCTGGACAGCAAGTAGCACAGATACGCAGTATTTT
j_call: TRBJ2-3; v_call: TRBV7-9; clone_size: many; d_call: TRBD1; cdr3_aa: CASSPLVTGPTDTQYF; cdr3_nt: TGTGCCAGCAGCCCGCTGGTGACAGGGCCCACAGATACGCAGTATTTT
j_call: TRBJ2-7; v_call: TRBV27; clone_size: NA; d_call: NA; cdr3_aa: CASSLKGFGGLREQYF; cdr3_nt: TGTGCCAGCAGTTTAAAAGGTTTTGGGGGCTTACGGGAGCAGTACTTC
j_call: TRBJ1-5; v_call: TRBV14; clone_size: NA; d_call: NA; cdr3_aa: CASSQGGDQPQHF; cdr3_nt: TGTGCCAGCAGCCAAGGTGGGGATCAGCCCCAGCATTTT
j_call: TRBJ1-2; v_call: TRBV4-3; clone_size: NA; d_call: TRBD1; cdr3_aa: CASSQDRGSYGYTF; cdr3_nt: TGCGCCAGCAGCCAAGACAGGGGGTCTTATGGCTACACCTTC
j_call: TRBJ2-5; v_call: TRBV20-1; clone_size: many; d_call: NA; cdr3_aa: CSAVTGSETQYF; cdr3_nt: TGCAGTGCAGTAACAGGGTCAGAGACCCAGTACTTC
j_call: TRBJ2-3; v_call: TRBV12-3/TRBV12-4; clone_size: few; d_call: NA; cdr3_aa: CASSLRRGTSTDTQYF; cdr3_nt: TGTGCCAGCAGTTTGAGGCGGGGAACTAGCACAGATACGCAGTATTTT
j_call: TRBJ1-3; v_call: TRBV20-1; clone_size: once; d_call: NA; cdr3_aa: CSARIPRSSGNTIYF; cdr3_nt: TGCAGTGCTAGAATTCCCCGGAGCTCTGGAAACACCATATATTTT
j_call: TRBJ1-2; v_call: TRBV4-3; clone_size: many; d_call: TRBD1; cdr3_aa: CASSQDRQGGYTF; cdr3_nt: TGCGCCAGCAGCCAAGATAGACAGGGCGGCTACACCTTC
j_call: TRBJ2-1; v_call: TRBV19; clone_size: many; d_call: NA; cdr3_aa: CASSTADEQFF; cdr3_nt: TGTGCCAGTAGTACTGCCGATGAGCAGTTCTTC
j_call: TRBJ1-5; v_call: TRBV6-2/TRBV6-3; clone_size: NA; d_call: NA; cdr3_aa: CASSETGRTGNQPQHF; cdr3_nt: TGTGCCAGCAGCGAAACGGGGCGCACGGGCAATCAGCCCCAGCATTTT
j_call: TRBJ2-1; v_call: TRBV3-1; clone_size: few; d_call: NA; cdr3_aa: CASSQDLTGEQFF; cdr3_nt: TGTGCCAGCAGCCAAGATTTAACTGGGGAGCAGTTCTTC
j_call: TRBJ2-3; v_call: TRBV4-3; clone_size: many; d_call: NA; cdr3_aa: CASSQDFTVGTDTQYF; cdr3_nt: TGCGCCAGCAGCCAAGATTTCACAGTGGGCACAGATACGCAGTATTTT
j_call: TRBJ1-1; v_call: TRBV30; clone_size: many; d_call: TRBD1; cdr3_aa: CAWSVGTVNTEAFF; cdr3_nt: TGTGCCTGGAGTGTTGGGACAGTGAACACTGAAGCTTTCTTT
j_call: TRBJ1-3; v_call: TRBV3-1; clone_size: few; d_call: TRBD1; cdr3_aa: CASSHEQGVAGNTIYF; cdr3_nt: TGTGCCAGCAGCCATGAGCAGGGGGTCGCTGGAAACACCATATATTTT
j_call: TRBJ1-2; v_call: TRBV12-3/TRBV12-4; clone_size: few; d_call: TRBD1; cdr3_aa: CASTPDRGSGYTF; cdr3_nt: TGTGCCAGCACCCCAGACAGGGGGAGTGGCTACACCTTC
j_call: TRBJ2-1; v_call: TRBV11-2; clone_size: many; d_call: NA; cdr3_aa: CASSAGLANYNEQFF; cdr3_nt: TGTGCCAGCAGCGCGGGACTGGCGAACTACAATGAGCAGTTCTTC
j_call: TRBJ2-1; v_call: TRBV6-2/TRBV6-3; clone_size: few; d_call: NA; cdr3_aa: CASSYRREQFF; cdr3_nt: TGTGCCAGCAGTTACCGGCGGGAGCAGTTCTTC